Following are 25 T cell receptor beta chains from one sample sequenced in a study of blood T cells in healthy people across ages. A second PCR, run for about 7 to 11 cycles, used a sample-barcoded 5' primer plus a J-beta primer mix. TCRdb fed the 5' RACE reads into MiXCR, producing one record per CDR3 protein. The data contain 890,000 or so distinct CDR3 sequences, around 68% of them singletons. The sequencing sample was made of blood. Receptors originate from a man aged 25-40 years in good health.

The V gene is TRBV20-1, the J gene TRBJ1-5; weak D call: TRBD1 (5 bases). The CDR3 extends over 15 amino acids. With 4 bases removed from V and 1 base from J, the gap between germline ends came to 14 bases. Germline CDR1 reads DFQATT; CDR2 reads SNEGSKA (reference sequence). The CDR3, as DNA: TGCAGTGCTAATCGGGGACCGAGGAGCAATCAGCCCCAGCATTTT. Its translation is CSANRGPRSNQPQHF.

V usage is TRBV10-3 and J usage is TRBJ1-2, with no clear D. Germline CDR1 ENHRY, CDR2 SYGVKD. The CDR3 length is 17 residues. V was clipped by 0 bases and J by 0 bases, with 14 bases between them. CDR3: CAISESYITTSNYGYTF. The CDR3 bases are TGTGCCATCAGTGAGTCATACATTACGACTTCTAACTATGGCTACACCTTC.

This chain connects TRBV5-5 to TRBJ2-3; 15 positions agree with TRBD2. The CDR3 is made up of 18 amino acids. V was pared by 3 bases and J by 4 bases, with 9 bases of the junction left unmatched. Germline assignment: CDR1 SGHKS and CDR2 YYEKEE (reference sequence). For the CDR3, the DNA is TGTGCCAGCAGCTCCCCGGGACTAGCGGGGGGCGGTGCAGATACGCAGTATTTT. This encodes CASSSPGLAGGGADTQYF.

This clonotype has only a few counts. The CDR3 DNA reads as TGTGCCAGCAGCCAAGATGTCGGTCCTAAGGGCTACACCTTC. It specifies CASSQDVGPKGYTF. J is TRBJ1-2 and V is TRBV4-2; no reliable D call. This CDR3 is 14 amino acids long. With 0 bases removed from V and 8 bases from J, the gap between germline ends came to 13 bases. Germline loops: CDR1 LGHNA, CDR2 YNFKEQ.

The CDR3 spells CASGRGLSLEETQYF. CDR3 sequence (DNA): TGTGCCAGCGGGAGGGGGCTATCTCTGGAAGAGACCCAGTACTTC. The rearrangement uses TRBV7-6 and TRBJ2-5; the D call may be TRBD1 or TRBD2 (7 bases each). The CDR3 sequence is 15 residues long. Germline loops: CDR1 SGHVS, CDR2 FNYEAQ. V lost 8 bases, J lost 3 bases, and 19 bases lay in between.

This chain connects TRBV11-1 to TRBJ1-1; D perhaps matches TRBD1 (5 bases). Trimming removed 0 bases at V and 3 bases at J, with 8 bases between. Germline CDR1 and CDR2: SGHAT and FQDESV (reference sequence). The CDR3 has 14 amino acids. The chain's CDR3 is CASSLALGDTEAFF. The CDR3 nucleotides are TGTGCCAGCAGCTTAGCGCTGGGGGACACTGAAGCTTTCTTT.

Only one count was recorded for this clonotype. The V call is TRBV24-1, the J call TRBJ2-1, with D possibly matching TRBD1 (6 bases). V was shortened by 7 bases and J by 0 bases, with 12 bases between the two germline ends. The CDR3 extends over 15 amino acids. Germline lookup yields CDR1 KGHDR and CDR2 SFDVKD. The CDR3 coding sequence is TGTGCCACCAGCTTACAGGGCAGCTCCTACAATGAGCAGTTCTTC. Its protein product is CATSLQGSSYNEQFF.

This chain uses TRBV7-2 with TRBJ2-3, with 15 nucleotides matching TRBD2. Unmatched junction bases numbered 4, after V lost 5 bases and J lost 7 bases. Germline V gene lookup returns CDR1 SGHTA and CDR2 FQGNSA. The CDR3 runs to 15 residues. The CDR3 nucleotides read TGTGCCAGCAGCCCCGGGACTAGCGGGGGGAATACGCAGTATTTT. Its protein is CASSPGTSGGNTQYF.

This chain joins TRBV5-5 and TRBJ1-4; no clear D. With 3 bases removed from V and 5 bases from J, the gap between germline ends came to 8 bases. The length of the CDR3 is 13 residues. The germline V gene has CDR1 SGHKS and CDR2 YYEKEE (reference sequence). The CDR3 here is CASSSYSNEKLFF. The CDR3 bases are TGTGCCAGCAGCTCCTACAGCAATGAAAAACTGTTTTTT.

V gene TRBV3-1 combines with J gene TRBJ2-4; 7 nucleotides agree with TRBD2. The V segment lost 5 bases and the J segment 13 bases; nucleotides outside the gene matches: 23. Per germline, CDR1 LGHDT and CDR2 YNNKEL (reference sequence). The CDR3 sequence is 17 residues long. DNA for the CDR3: TGTGCCAGCAGCGATTCGAGTATTCGAGGGGCGGGGGATGAGCAGTACTTC. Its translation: CASSDSSIRGAGDEQYF.

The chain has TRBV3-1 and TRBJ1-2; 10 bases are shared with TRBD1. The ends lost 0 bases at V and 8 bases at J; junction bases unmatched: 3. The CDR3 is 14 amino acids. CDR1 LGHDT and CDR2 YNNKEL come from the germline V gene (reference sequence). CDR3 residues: CASSQEDRGRGYTF. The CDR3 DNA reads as TGTGCCAGCAGCCAAGAAGACAGGGGGCGAGGCTACACCTTC. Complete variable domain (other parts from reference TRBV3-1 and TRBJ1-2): DTAVSQTPKYLVTQMGNDKSIKCEQNLGHDTMYWYKQDSKKFLKIMFSYNNKELIINETVPNRFSPKSPDKAHLNLHINSLELGDSAVYFCASSQEDRGRGYTFGSGTRLTVV.

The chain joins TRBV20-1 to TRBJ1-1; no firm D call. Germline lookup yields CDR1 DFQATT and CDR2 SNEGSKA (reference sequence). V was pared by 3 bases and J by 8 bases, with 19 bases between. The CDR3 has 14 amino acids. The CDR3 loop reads CSASPSGVQEEAFF. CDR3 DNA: TGCAGTGCTAGCCCCTCCGGGGTTCAGGAAGAAGCTTTCTTT.

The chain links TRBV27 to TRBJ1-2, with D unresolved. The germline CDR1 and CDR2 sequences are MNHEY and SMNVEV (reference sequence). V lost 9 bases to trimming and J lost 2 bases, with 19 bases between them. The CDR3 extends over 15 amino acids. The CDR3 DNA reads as TGTGCCAGAGACCCTGGGCAGGAACAAAACTATGGCTACACCTTC. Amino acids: CARDPGQEQNYGYTF.

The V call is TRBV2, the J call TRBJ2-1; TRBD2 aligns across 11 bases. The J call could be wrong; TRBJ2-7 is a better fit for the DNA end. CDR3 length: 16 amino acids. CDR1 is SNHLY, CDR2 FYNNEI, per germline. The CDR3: CASSALTSGINNEQYF. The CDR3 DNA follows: TGTGCCAGCAGCGCCCTGACTAGCGGGATAAACAATGAGCAGTACTTC.

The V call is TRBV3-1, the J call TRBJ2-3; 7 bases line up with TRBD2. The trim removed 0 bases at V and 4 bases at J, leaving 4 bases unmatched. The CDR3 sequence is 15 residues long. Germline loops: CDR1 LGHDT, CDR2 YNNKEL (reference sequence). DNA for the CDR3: TGTGCCAGCAGCCAAGAGAGCGGGGTGGCAGATACGCAGTATTTT. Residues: CASSQESGVADTQYF.

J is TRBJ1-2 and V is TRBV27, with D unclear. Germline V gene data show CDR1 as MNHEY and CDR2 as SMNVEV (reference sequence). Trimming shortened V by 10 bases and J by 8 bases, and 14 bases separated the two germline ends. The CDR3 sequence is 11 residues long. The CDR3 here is CATGGLGGYTF. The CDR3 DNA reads TGTGCCACTGGCGGTTTGGGGGGCTACACCTTC.

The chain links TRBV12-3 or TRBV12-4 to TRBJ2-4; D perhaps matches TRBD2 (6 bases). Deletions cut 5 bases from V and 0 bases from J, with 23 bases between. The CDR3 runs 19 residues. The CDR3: CASSPRGATTSLAKNIQYF. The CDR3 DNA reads TGTGCCAGCAGTCCCCGCGGGGCTACAACGAGTCTAGCCAAAAACATTCAGTACTTC.

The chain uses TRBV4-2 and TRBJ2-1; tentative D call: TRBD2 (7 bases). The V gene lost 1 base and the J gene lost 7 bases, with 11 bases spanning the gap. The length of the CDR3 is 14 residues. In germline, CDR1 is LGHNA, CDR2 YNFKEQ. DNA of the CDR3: TGTGCCAGCAGCCAAGGGGCGGGGGCAAATGAGCAGTTCTTC. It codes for CASSQGAGANEQFF.

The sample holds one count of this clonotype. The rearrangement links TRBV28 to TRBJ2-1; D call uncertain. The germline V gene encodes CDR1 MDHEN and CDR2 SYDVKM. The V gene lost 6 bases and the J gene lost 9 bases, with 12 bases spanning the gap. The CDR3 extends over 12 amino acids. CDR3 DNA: TGTGCCAGCAGGTACGAATACGGTGAGCAGTTCTTC. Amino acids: CASRYEYGEQFF.

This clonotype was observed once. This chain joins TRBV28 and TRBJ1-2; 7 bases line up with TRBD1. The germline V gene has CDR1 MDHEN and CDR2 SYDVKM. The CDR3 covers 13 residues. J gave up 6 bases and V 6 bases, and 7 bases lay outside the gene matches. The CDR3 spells CASSEGQRDGYTF. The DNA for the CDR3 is TGTGCCAGCAGCGAGGGACAGCGGGATGGCTACACCTTC.

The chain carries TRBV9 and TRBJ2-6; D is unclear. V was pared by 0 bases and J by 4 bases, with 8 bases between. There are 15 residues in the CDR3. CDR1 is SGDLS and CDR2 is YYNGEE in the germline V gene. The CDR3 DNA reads TGTGCCAGCAGCGTAGTAAGGGCCGGGGCCAACGTCCTGACTTTC. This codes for CASSVVRAGANVLTF.

The DNA for the CDR3 is TGTGCCAGCCTAAGTCAGGTCATTGAAGCTTTCTTT. As protein: CASLSQVIEAFF. The rearrangement links TRBV25-1 to TRBJ1-1; D unclear. The germline V gene has CDR1 MGHDK and CDR2 SYGVNS. Trimming shortened V by 8 bases and J by 7 bases, and 14 bases separated the two germline ends. CDR3 size: 12 residues.

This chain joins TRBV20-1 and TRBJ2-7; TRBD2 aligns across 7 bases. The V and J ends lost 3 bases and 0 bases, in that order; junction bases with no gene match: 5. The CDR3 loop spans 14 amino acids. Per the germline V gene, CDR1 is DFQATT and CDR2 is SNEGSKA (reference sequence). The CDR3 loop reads CSASNRGVSYEQYF. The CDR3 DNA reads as TGCAGTGCTAGTAACCGGGGGGTCTCCTACGAGCAGTACTTC.

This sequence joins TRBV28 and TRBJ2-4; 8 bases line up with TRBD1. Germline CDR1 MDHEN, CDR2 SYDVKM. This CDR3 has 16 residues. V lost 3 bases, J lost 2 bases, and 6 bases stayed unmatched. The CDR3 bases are TGTGCCAGCAGTTTGTTCAGACAGGGGACCAAAAACATTCAGTACTTC. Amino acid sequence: CASSLFRQGTKNIQYF.

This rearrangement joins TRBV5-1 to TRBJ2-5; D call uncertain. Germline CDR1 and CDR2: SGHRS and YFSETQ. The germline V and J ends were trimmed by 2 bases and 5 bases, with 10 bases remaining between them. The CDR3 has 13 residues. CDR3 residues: CASSFKILETQYF. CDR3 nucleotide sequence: TGCGCCAGCAGCTTTAAAATTCTGGAGACCCAGTACTTC.